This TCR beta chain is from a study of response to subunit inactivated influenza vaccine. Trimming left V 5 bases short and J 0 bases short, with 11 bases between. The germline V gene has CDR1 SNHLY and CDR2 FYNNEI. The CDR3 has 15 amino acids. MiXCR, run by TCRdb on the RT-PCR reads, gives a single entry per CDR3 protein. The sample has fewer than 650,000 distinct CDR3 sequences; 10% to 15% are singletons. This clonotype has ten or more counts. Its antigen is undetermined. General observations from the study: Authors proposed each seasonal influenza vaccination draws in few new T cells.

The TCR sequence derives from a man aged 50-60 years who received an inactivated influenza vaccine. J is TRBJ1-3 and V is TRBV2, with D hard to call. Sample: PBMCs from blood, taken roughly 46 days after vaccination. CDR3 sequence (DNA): TGTGCCAGCAGTCTAGCAGGATACTCTGGAAACACCATATATTTT. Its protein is CASSLAGYSGNTIYF.